These 27 T cell receptor beta chains were all obtained from the same sample, sequenced in a study of response to subunit inactivated influenza vaccine. TCRdb used MiXCR to reprocess the RT-PCR reads, holding one entry per CDR3 protein. The sample lists around 500,000 distinct CDR3 sequences, approximately 9.9% occurring once. The sample consisted of PBMCs from blood, taken 40 to 50 days after vaccination. The receptors stem from a man aged 45-65 years who received an inactivated influenza vaccine.

The chain is built from TRBV5-4 and TRBJ2-2, with 9 bases that match TRBD2. The junction had 4 bases not matched to a gene; V was cut back by 4 bases and J by 0 bases. The CDR3 covers 16 residues. In germline, CDR1 is SGHNT, CDR2 YYREEE (reference sequence). The CDR3 nucleotides are TGTGCCAGCAGCCCCAGCGGGAGGACGAACACCGGGGAGCTGTTTTTT. It specifies CASSPSGRTNTGELFF.

The chain couples TRBV7-2 to TRBJ2-1, with TRBD2 matching 7 bases. The J segment lost 9 bases and the V segment lost 1 base, leaving 6 bases of the junction unmatched. The germline V gene encodes CDR1 SGHTA and CDR2 FQGNSA. The CDR3 covers 14 residues. The CDR3 protein is CASSLVLAKGEQFF. CDR3 sequence (DNA): TGTGCCAGCAGCTTAGTACTAGCGAAGGGTGAGCAGTTCTTC. The full variable domain, its missing parts supplied by reference TRBV7-2 and TRBJ2-1, is GAGVSQSPSNKVTEKGKDVELRCDPISGHTALYWYRQSLGQGLEFLIYFQGNSAPDKSGLPSDRFSAERTGGSVSTLTIQRTQQEDSAVYLCASSLVLAKGEQFFGPGTRLTVL.

In its sample, this clonotype was seen many times. V and J are TRBV20-1 and TRBJ2-7; TRBD2 aligns across 7 bases. The CDR3 contains 16 residues. With V trimmed by 3 bases and J by 2 bases, 13 bases remained unmatched. Germline V lookup: CDR1 DFQATT, CDR2 SNEGSKA (reference sequence). The CDR3 loop reads CSASSLLAREPYEQYF. The CDR3 region has the DNA TGCAGTGCTAGCAGCCTACTAGCGAGAGAGCCCTACGAGCAGTACTTC.

About this clonotype: This could be a read error, since a much larger clone is one nucleotide away. The gene calls are TRBV20-1 and TRBJ2-7, with 10 bases fitting TRBD1. Germline assignment: CDR1 DFQATT and CDR2 SNEGSKA (reference sequence). This CDR3 is 13 amino acids long. CDR3 loop: CSTRDRGTYEQYF. Written as DNA, the CDR3 is TGCAGTACTAGGGACAGGGGAACCTACGAGCAGTACTTC.

V gene TRBV4-1 combines with J gene TRBJ1-1; weak D call: TRBD1 (5 bases). From germline, CDR1 is MGHRA and CDR2 YSYEKL. Between the trimmed V and J ends, which lost 5 bases and 3 bases, there was a span of 16 bases. This CDR3 has 15 residues. The CDR3 nucleotides are TGCGCCAGCAGCTCGATAGGCGCGGGGGACACTGAAGCTTTCTTT. It specifies CASSSIGAGDTEAFF.

The rearrangement joins TRBV4-3 to TRBJ2-3, with 7 bases identical to TRBD2. The length of the CDR3 is 15 residues. J gave up 6 bases and V 0 bases, and 6 bases lay outside the gene matches. CDR1 LGHNA and CDR2 YSLEER come from the germline V gene. The chain's CDR3 is CASSQEGGFSDTQYF. The CDR3 DNA reads TGCGCCAGCAGCCAAGAGGGGGGGTTTTCGGATACGCAGTATTTT.

This clonotype has more than one count but fewer than ten. This chain uses TRBV14 with TRBJ2-5; D is undetermined. The CDR3 extends over 14 amino acids. The V end was cut by 3 bases, the J end by 5 bases, with 13 bases between. Germline V gene data show CDR1 as SGHDN and CDR2 as FVKESK. CDR3 region: CASSHSRSWETQYF. CDR3 coding DNA: TGTGCCAGCAGCCACAGTAGATCTTGGGAGACCCAGTACTTC.

This clonotype was observed a few times. CDR3 in amino acids: CASSAQGIGEPLHF. In DNA, the CDR3 is TGTGCCAGCAGTGCGCAGGGGATCGGAGAACCCCTCCACTTT. The chain combines TRBV2 with TRBJ1-6; TRBD1 might be the D (6 bases). Germline CDR1 reads SNHLY; CDR2 reads FYNNEI. Trimming removed 4 bases at V and 12 bases at J, with 16 bases between. This CDR3 is built from 14 residues.

The chain carries TRBV5-6 and TRBJ2-7; 9 bases line up with TRBD1. Germline lookup yields CDR1 SGHDT and CDR2 YYEEEE. There are 13 residues in the CDR3. V gave up 5 bases and J gave up 6 bases; unmatched junction bases: 6. Here the CDR3 reads CASSSDRGREQYF. CDR3 DNA sequence: TGTGCCAGCAGTTCGGACAGGGGTCGCGAGCAGTACTTC.

This clonotype was detected only a few times. The chain joins TRBV12-3 or TRBV12-4 to TRBJ1-2, with a tentative D call TRBD1 (6 bases). The CDR3 contains 12 residues. Trimming stripped 6 bases from V and 4 bases from J, with 9 bases between. CDR3 DNA: TGTGCCAGCAGAGGGACAATCTATGGCTACACCTTC. It is translated as CASRGTIYGYTF.

This chain links TRBV5-4 with TRBJ1-1, with unresolved D. In germline, CDR1 is SGHNT, CDR2 YYREEE (reference sequence). The CDR3 is 16 residues long. V dropped 2 bases and J dropped 0 bases, with 14 bases sitting between them. DNA of the CDR3: TGTGCCAGCAGCTTTAAAGGCCCCTTGATGAACACTGAAGCTTTCTTT. Its translation: CASSFKGPLMNTEAFF.

The chain links TRBV29-1 to TRBJ2-5, with 7 bases fitting TRBD1. The V and J ends lost 2 bases and 4 bases, in that order; junction bases with no gene match: 7. The CDR3 loop spans 14 amino acids. In germline, CDR1 is SQVTM, CDR2 ANQGSEA. The CDR3 DNA reads TGCAGCGTTGAATGGTCCTACAGGGGAGAGACCCAGTACTTC. Translating gives CSVEWSYRGETQYF.

The sample holds many counts of this clonotype. CDR3 amino acids: CASRPFQGNTEAFF. CDR3 nucleotides: TGCGCCAGCAGGCCGTTCCAGGGGAACACTGAAGCTTTCTTT. J is TRBJ1-1 and V is TRBV5-1, with D perhaps matching TRBD1 (5 bases). This CDR3 is 14 amino acids long. Trimming stripped 5 bases from V and 1 base from J, with 12 bases between. Per germline, CDR1 SGHRS and CDR2 YFSETQ.

This clonotype was observed a handful of times. The rearrangement links TRBV29-1 to TRBJ2-3, with 7 bases fitting TRBD2. After removal of 0 bases from V and 7 bases from J, the junction contained 1 base not matched to a gene. The germline CDR1 and CDR2 sequences are SQVTM and ANQGSEA. The CDR3 is 12 residues long. CDR3 DNA sequence: TGCAGCGTTGAAGAGCGGGAGTATACGCAGTATTTT. This gives the protein CSVEEREYTQYF.

The rearrangement uses TRBV14 and TRBJ2-4; the D is unclear. Germline-derived CDR1 and CDR2 are SGHDN and FVKESK. V lost 3 bases, J lost 5 bases, and 5 bases lay in between. The CDR3 totals 12 residues. CDR3 bases: TGTGCCAGCAGCCACAGAGAAAACATTCAGTACTTC. As protein: CASSHRENIQYF.

In this sample, this clonotype turned up many times. V and J are TRBV4-2 and TRBJ2-1; no definite D call. There are 17 residues in the CDR3. V dropped 4 bases and J dropped 0 bases, with 16 bases sitting between them. CDR1 is LGHNA, CDR2 YNFKEQ, per germline. The CDR3 region has the DNA TGTGCCAGCAGCCCACTGCCGACGACGAGCTCCTACAATGAGCAGTTCTTC. This codes for CASSPLPTTSSYNEQFF.

This clonotype was seen ten or more times. V and J are TRBV20-1 and TRBJ2-7, with 10 bases fitting TRBD1. There are 13 residues in the CDR3. The V gene end was trimmed by 6 bases and the J gene end by 4 bases; junction bases not matched to a gene: 6. CDR1 DFQATT and CDR2 SNEGSKA come from the germline V gene (reference sequence). The DNA of the CDR3 is TGCAGTGCCCCGGGACAGGGGATATACGAGCAGTACTTC. Amino acid sequence: CSAPGQGIYEQYF.

This clonotype turned up a few times. This chain links TRBV25-1 with TRBJ1-3; 7 bases map to TRBD1. Germline CDR1 is MGHDK and CDR2 is SYGVNS. CDR3 length equals 15 residues. The trim removed 2 bases at V and 2 bases at J, leaving 3 bases unmatched. CDR3 protein: CASSEAQGAGNTIYF. Written as DNA, the CDR3 is TGTGCCAGCAGTGAAGCCCAGGGGGCTGGAAACACCATATATTTT.

This chain connects TRBV29-1 to TRBJ2-1, with 7 bases fitting TRBD2. In germline, CDR1 is SQVTM, CDR2 ANQGSEA. The CDR3 is 13 amino acids. J gave up 0 bases and V 7 bases, and 3 bases lay outside the gene matches. This CDR3 reads CSGTRGSYNEQFF. CDR3 in DNA: TGCAGCGGGACTAGGGGCTCCTACAATGAGCAGTTCTTC.

This clonotype has just a few counts. CDR3 nucleotides: TGTGCCAGCCAATGGGCAGGAGTTCAATCACCCCTCCACTTT. Residues: CASQWAGVQSPLHF. The chain has TRBV3-1 and TRBJ1-6, with D hard to call. The V gene lost 8 bases and the J gene lost 10 bases, with 18 bases spanning the gap. The CDR3 length is 14 residues. CDR1 is LGHDT, CDR2 YNNKEL, per germline (reference sequence). Based on the CDR3 plus reference TRBV3-1 and TRBJ1-6, the full variable domain is DTAVSQTPKYLVTQMGNDKSIKCEQNLGHDTMYWYKQDSKKFLKIMFSYNNKELIINETVPNRFSPKSPDKAHLNLHINSLELGDSAVYFCASQWAGVQSPLHFGNGTRLTVT.

This clonotype has a handful of counts. This rearrangement joins TRBV12-3 or TRBV12-4 to TRBJ2-7; a possible D gene is TRBD1 (7 bases). CDR3 size: 14 residues. V was cut by 2 bases and J by 3 bases, with 11 bases left in between. The CDR3: CASSLRQGLYEQYF. DNA for the CDR3: TGTGCCAGCAGTTTAAGACAGGGACTCTACGAGCAGTACTTC.

This clonotype was recorded many times. The chain joins TRBV29-1 to TRBJ2-7; TRBD1 or TRBD2 may be the D gene (5 bases each). CDR1 is SQVTM, CDR2 ANQGSEA, per germline. The length of the CDR3 is 13 residues. The V end lost 2 bases, the J end lost 5 bases, and 13 bases lay between the germline ends. The CDR3 nucleotides read TGCAGCGTTGAATCGGTGAGGGGCCACGAGCAGTACTTC. It translates to CSVESVRGHEQYF.

The chain links TRBV20-1 to TRBJ2-7, with 8 bases aligning to TRBD2. The CDR3 consists of 14 residues. Germline CDR1 DFQATT, CDR2 SNEGSKA (reference sequence). The V and J ends lost 6 bases and 3 bases, in that order; junction bases with no gene match: 10. CDR3 in amino acids: CSATPAGVGYEQYF. The DNA of the CDR3 is TGCAGTGCAACACCAGCGGGAGTAGGCTACGAGCAGTACTTC.

The table lists this clonotype with many counts. The chain uses TRBV20-1 and TRBJ2-3; TRBD2 aligns across 9 bases. V gave up 1 base and J gave up 0 bases; unmatched junction bases: 8. The CDR3 is made up of 17 amino acids. CDR1 DFQATT and CDR2 SNEGSKA come from the germline V gene (reference sequence). CDR3: CSARGSWTSASTDTQYF. The CDR3 nucleotides are TGCAGTGCTAGAGGCTCCTGGACTAGCGCCAGCACAGATACGCAGTATTTT.

This clonotype was counted between two and nine times. The chain links TRBV12-3 or TRBV12-4 to TRBJ2-7; D might be TRBD1 (8 bases). The CDR3 is 14 amino acids. V dropped 7 bases and J dropped 5 bases, with 18 bases sitting between them. In DNA form, the CDR3 reads TGTGCCAGCACCTTACAGGGGGGGCCCCACGAGCAGTACTTC. Translation: CASTLQGGPHEQYF.

This clonotype appeared many times. The chain joins TRBV10-3 to TRBJ1-1, with 7 bases fitting TRBD1. The CDR3 is 16 residues long. Per germline, CDR1 ENHRY and CDR2 SYGVKD. The J segment lost 1 base and the V segment lost 3 bases, leaving 8 bases of the junction unmatched. CDR3 residues: CAISDSKGQRNTEAFF. The CDR3 nucleotides read TGTGCCATCAGTGACTCTAAGGGACAGAGGAACACTGAAGCTTTCTTT.

The gene calls are TRBV7-8 and TRBJ2-3; D ambiguous. Germline values: CDR1 SGHVS, CDR2 FQNEAQ. Between the trimmed V and J ends, which lost 6 bases and 6 bases, there was a span of 16 bases. This CDR3 is 14 amino acids long. CDR3 residues: CASSLFEWSDTQYF. The CDR3 DNA is TGTGCCAGCAGTCTTTTTGAGTGGAGCGATACGCAGTATTTT.